The present T cell receptor beta chain was sequenced within a study of cytomegalovirus exposure and HLA in healthy donors. This table comes from immunoSEQ multiplex PCR, and its TCRdb copy is limited to in-frame clones, with some not included. This sample has about 140,000 clones, with around four fifths found just once. This receptor was taken from a woman aged 25 to 39 in good health and CMV-seronegative. The sequenced material came from PBMCs.

The chain's CDR3 is CASSRGTGGIVTQYF. CDR3 bases: TGTGCCAGCAGTAGGGGTACGGGGGGCATAGTTACGCAGTATTTT. The J gene is TRBJ2-3, the V gene TRBV6-5; the D gene is possibly TRBD2 (7 bases). In germline, CDR1 is MNHEY, CDR2 SVGAGI. Trimming shortened V by 5 bases and J by 8 bases, and 20 bases separated the two germline ends. This CDR3 is 15 amino acids long.